This TCR beta chain emerged from a study of CXCR3-negative and CXCR3-positive naive CD8 T cells. Points from the study as a whole: Researchers report that CXCR3-positive naive cells carry more hydrophobic TRB CDR3s than CXCR3-negative naive cells.

CD45RO-CCR7+CD27+CD95- cells counted as naive CD8+ T cells. The CDR3 is 12 residues long. Germline CDR1 reads SGHTA; CDR2 reads FQGNSA. Preparation of TRB cDNA libraries relied on 5' RACE carrying UMI labels. With the 5' RACE reads reprocessed, TCRdb shows one record per CDR3 protein and no DNA. The sample table sets out some 150,000 distinct CDR3 sequences. In the case of this clonotype: Antigen specificity is unknown.

The sample consisted of naive CXCR3+ CD8+ T cells from blood. Subset given: CD45RO-CCR7+CD27+CD95- naive CD8+ T cells expressing CXCR3 (TNR3+). The J gene is TRBJ2-7, the V gene TRBV7-2. This TCR came from a human donor in good health. Some clones in this sample may be carry-over from other donors' samples. The CDR3 is CASSSKDYEQYF.